These 18 T cell receptor beta chains originate from one sample sequenced in a study of blood T cell repertoires in COVID-19. TCRdb's table, derived via immunoSEQ multiplex PCR, lists solely in-frame clones and lacks some. The sample contains approximately 70,000 clones, roughly 90% of which appear only once. The sample consisted of peripheral blood. The receptors originated from a human donor in a cohort sampled during active COVID-19.

The chain combines TRBV7-2 with TRBJ1-5; D is possibly TRBD1 (5 bases). Germline V gene data show CDR1 as SGHTA and CDR2 as FQGNSA. The germline V and J ends were trimmed by 4 bases and 4 bases, with 11 bases remaining between them. The CDR3 sequence is 14 residues long. In DNA form, the CDR3 reads TGTGCCAGCAGCTCCTACGACAGAAATCAGCCCCAGCATTTT. Translation gives CASSSYDRNQPQHF.

This clone was seen more than once but under ten times. J is TRBJ2-5 and V is TRBV6-6; 7 bases align to TRBD1. Trimming cost V 2 bases and J 5 bases; bases outside gene matches: 8. The CDR3 extends over 15 amino acids. The germline gives CDR1 MNHNY, CDR2 SVGAGI (reference sequence). The CDR3 nucleotides read TGTGCCAGCAGTTACAGGGGGCCACTAAAGGAGACCCAGTACTTC. It translates to CASSYRGPLKETQYF.

The CDR3 here is CASSLLGGVYEKLFF. DNA for the CDR3: TGTGCCAGCAGTTTGCTTGGGGGGGTATACGAAAAACTGTTTTTT. The chain combines TRBV28 with TRBJ1-4, with a weak D call TRBD1 (5 bases). Looked up from germline, CDR1 is MDHEN and CDR2 is SYDVKM. This CDR3 contains 15 residues. Between the trimmed V and J ends, which lost 3 bases and 8 bases, there was a span of 16 bases.

The chain employs TRBV3-1 (or the pseudogene TRBV3-2) and TRBJ2-7; TRBD2 might be the D (5 bases). Germline lookup yields CDR1 LGHDT and CDR2 YNNKEL (reference sequence). Trimming left V 4 bases short and J 2 bases short, with 12 bases between. The CDR3 runs 14 residues. The CDR3 bases are TGTGCCAGCAGCCCAAGGTACGGGACCTACGAGCAGTACTTC. Protein sequence: CASSPRYGTYEQYF.

CDR3 protein: CASGGANYGYTF. CDR3 coding DNA: TGCGCCAGCGGCGGGGCGAACTATGGCTACACCTTC. This chain joins TRBV23-1 and TRBJ1-2; TRBD1 might be the D (5 bases). TRBV23-1 is labeled an ORF, and its function is uncertain. The length of the CDR3 is 12 residues. Trimming took 8 bases from V and 2 from J, leaving 9 bases between them.

In DNA, the CDR3 is TGTGCCAGCAGTTTGGAGAGTTACTCTGGAAACACCATATATTTT. The encoded protein is CASSLESYSGNTIYF. The chain carries TRBV28 and TRBJ1-3; D is uncertain. This CDR3 has 15 amino acids. Trimming stripped 3 bases from V and 0 bases from J, with 9 bases between. Germline CDR1 MDHEN, CDR2 SYDVKM.

The V and J genes are TRBV7-7 and TRBJ2-5, with 7 nucleotides matching TRBD1. Germline-derived CDR1 and CDR2 are SSHAT and FNYEAQ (reference sequence). The CDR3 has 15 amino acids. The ends lost 5 bases at V and 5 bases at J; junction bases unmatched: 11. CDR3 in DNA: TGTGCCAGCAGCAGGTCAGGGGGTTTAGGGGAGACCCAGTACTTC. It codes for CASSRSGGLGETQYF. The variable domain in full, completed from reference TRBV7-7 and TRBJ2-5, reads GAGVSQSPRYKVTKRGQDVTLRCDPISSHATLYWYQQALGQGPEFLTYFNYEAQPDKSGLPSDRFSAERPEGSISTLTIQRTEQRDSAMYRCASSRSGGLGETQYFGPGTRLLVL.

The CDR3 DNA sequence: TGTGCCAGCAGCTCCCCTACTAGCGGGCGGAGCTCCTACAATGAGCAGTTCTTC. Amino acid sequence: CASSSPTSGRSSYNEQFF. The rearrangement links TRBV7-2 to TRBJ2-1; 9 positions match TRBD2. CDR3 length: 18 residues. CDR1 is SGHTA and CDR2 is FQGNSA in the germline V gene. The J segment lost 0 bases and the V segment lost 4 bases, leaving 10 bases of the junction unmatched.

The CDR3 nucleotides are TGTGCCAGCTCACCACTGGGCGGGTTGGACACTGAAGCTTTCTTT. Translated: CASSPLGGLDTEAFF. The chain uses TRBV18 and TRBJ1-1; D call uncertain. V lost 1 base and J 3 bases, leaving 12 bases between the germline ends. The CDR3 loop spans 15 amino acids. Germline-derived CDR1 and CDR2 are KGHSH and LQKENI.

In DNA form, the CDR3 reads TGTGCCAGCAGCCCCCGAAACCGGGAATCGGTCTTTGAAAAACTGTTTTTT. It translates to CASSPRNRESVFEKLFF. The chain joins TRBV3-1 (or the pseudogene TRBV3-2) to TRBJ1-4; D unresolved. V lost 4 bases and J lost 7, with 22 bases in between. The CDR3 runs to 17 residues. The germline CDR1 and CDR2 sequences are LGHDT and YNNKEL (reference sequence).

The chain combines TRBV7-9 with TRBJ1-5; tentative D call: TRBD1 (5 bases). In germline, CDR1 is SEHNR, CDR2 FQNEAQ (reference sequence). The CDR3 runs 15 residues. With 5 bases removed from V and 0 bases from J, the gap between germline ends came to 11 bases. Here the CDR3 reads CASSPGQFSNQPQHF. The CDR3 region has the DNA TGTGCCAGCAGCCCCGGACAATTTAGCAATCAGCCCCAGCATTTT.

This CDR3 reads CASSIRETAEQYF. The DNA of the CDR3 is TGTGCCAGCAGCATCCGCGAGACAGCCGAGCAGTACTTC. The rearrangement uses TRBV7-7 and TRBJ2-7; D possibly corresponds to TRBD1 (5 bases). V was clipped by 5 bases and J by 6 bases, with 14 bases between them. CDR1 is SSHAT, CDR2 FNYEAQ, per germline (reference sequence). The CDR3 contains 13 residues.

The chain combines TRBV6-6 with TRBJ2-7; 7 nucleotides align to TRBD2. The V gene end was trimmed by 5 bases and the J gene end by 0 bases; junction bases not matched to a gene: 16. The CDR3 loop spans 18 amino acids. Germline lookup yields CDR1 MNHNY and CDR2 SVGAGI (reference sequence). Written as DNA, the CDR3 is TGTGCCAGCAGTCAACGGGCTAGTCCTGGGGGGGGCTCCTACGAGCAGTACTTC. Amino acid sequence: CASSQRASPGGGSYEQYF.

CDR3 in amino acids: CASSDSGDWSYNEQFF. DNA for the CDR3: TGTGCCAGCAGTGACTCGGGAGACTGGTCCTACAATGAGCAGTTCTTC. The chain carries TRBV6-4 and TRBJ2-1; tentatively, D is TRBD2 (5 bases). V lost 0 bases and J lost 1, with 10 bases in between. This CDR3 is 16 amino acids long. CDR1 and CDR2 (germline): MRHNA, SNTAGT.

The chain couples TRBV2 to TRBJ2-7; 14 nucleotides match TRBD2. Germline values: CDR1 SNHLY, CDR2 FYNNEI. The CDR3 is 18 residues long. V dropped 6 bases and J dropped 3; count of bases not matched to a gene: 13. The CDR3 loop is CASSDYASTSGGGYEQYF. The CDR3 nucleotides read TGTGCCAGCAGCGACTACGCCTCGACTAGCGGGGGGGGCTACGAGCAGTACTTC. Looking up the rest from reference TRBV2 and TRBJ2-7 gives the full variable domain: EPEVTQTPSHQVTQMGQEVILRCVPISNHLYFYWYRQILGQKVEFLVSFYNNEISEKSEIFDDQFSVERPDGSNFTLKIRSTKLEDSAMYFCASSDYASTSGGGYEQYFGPGTRLTVT.

The count of this clone is one. This sequence joins TRBV30 and TRBJ2-7; a weak D match, TRBD2 (5 bases). The germline V gene encodes CDR1 GTSNPN and CDR2 SVGIG (reference sequence). V lost 0 bases and J lost 4, with 10 bases in between. The CDR3 has 13 residues. CDR3 region: CAWSVSAGYEQYF. CDR3 coding DNA: TGTGCCTGGAGTGTCTCTGCGGGTTACGAGCAGTACTTC.

V and J are TRBV4-3 and TRBJ1-5; the match to TRBD1 covers 7 bases. The CDR3 loop spans 13 amino acids. From germline, CDR1 is LGHNA and CDR2 YSLEER. Trimming took 0 bases from V and 16 from J; bases not matched to a gene: 9. Written as DNA, the CDR3 is TGCGCCAGCAGCCAAGATGTAGGGGGCGCTTTTCATTTT. Its translation is CASSQDVGGAFHF.

This rearrangement joins TRBV15 to TRBJ2-7; 7 positions match TRBD2. The V gene end was trimmed by 0 bases and the J gene end by 2 bases; junction bases not matched to a gene: 4. The CDR3 covers 15 residues. The V gene's germline CDR1 is LNHNV and CDR2 YYDKDF (reference sequence). The CDR3 bases are TGTGCCACCAGCAGAGAGTCCGGACTAGCCTACGAGCAGTACTTC. This sequence encodes CATSRESGLAYEQYF.